Listed below are T cell receptor beta chains from one sample, sequenced in a study of cytomegalovirus exposure and HLA in healthy donors. Assay used: immunoSEQ multiplex PCR; TCRdb lists only in-frame clones, some missing. The sample includes about 120,000 clones, 75% to 90% of them seen just once. Input material: PBMCs. The receptors derive from a man aged 30 to 45 in good health and CMV-seropositive. The CDR3 runs from the conserved cysteine through the conserved F or W. Each record gives: CDR3 protein, CDR3 DNA, V gene, D gene, J gene, clone size. A D gene is named only where the DNA matches it firmly. Not all rows give a size; the values are once, few, many and, for expanded clones, a class.

CASSPQGATYEQYF TGTGCCAGCAGCCCTCAGGGGGCCACCTACGAGCAGTACTTC TRBV27 TRBD1 TRBJ2-7 -
CASGRSSGGLMDTQYF TGTGCCAGCGGCCGGTCTAGCGGGGGACTTATGGATACGCAGTATTTT TRBV19 TRBD2 TRBJ2-3 -
CASIERGRVSQPQHF TGTGCCAGCATCGAAAGGGGGAGGGTCAGTCAGCCCCAGCATTTT TRBV28 - TRBJ1-5 -
CASSEGQTYGYTF TGTGCCAGCAGTGAAGGACAGACTTATGGCTACACCTTC TRBV25-1 - TRBJ1-2 -
CASSYPGTGSRTYNEQFF TGCGCCAGCAGTTATCCCGGGACAGGAAGTCGAACCTACAATGAGCAGTTCTTC TRBV4-1 TRBD1 TRBJ2-1 -
CASSLVSSGANVLTF TGTGCCAGCAGTTTGGTCAGCTCTGGGGCCAACGTCCTGACTTTC TRBV27 - TRBJ2-6 -
CASADSGGTDTQYF TGTGCCAGCGCAGATAGCGGGGGGACAGATACGCAGTATTTT TRBV2 TRBD2 TRBJ2-3 -
CASSYRDYNEQFF TGTGCCAGCAGTTACCGGGACTACAATGAGCAGTTCTTC TRBV6-5 - TRBJ2-1 few
CASSLMTGFGELFF TGTGCCAGCAGCTTGATGACAGGTTTTGGGGAGCTGTTTTTT TRBV5-6 - TRBJ2-2 -
CASSLVGHSYNEQFF TGTGCCAGCAGCTTAGTGGGGCACTCCTACAATGAGCAGTTCTTC TRBV11-1 - TRBJ2-1 -
CASSLTLPGTGSEKLFF TGTGCCAGCAGCCTAACCCTCCCCGGGACAGGGAGTGAAAAACTGTTTTTT TRBV4-2 TRBD1 TRBJ1-4 -
CASSLTGTREETQYF TGTGCCAGCAGTCTCACCGGGACTCGAGAAGAGACCCAGTACTTC TRBV6-6 - TRBJ2-5 -
CASRYSGVEQYF TGTGCCAGCAGATACTCAGGGGTCGAGCAGTACTTC TRBV2 - TRBJ2-7 -
CASSASTSPTGANYVYTF TGTGCCAGCAGCGCCTCGACGAGCCCGACAGGGGCGAACTATGTCTACACCTTC TRBV9 TRBD1 TRBJ1-2 -
CASSEVRLQVPVDGYTF TGTGCCAGCAGTGAAGTACGCCTCCAGGTACCCGTGGATGGCTACACCTTC TRBV6-1 - TRBJ1-2 once
CATLGTGFWRAPFEYF TGCGCCACGTTGGGGACAGGGTTTTGGCGAGCACCCTTCGAGTACTTC TRBV10-2 TRBD1 TRBJ2-7 -
CASSYFSGASYEQYF TGTGCCAGCAGTTACTTTAGCGGGGCCTCCTACGAGCAGTACTTC TRBV27 TRBD2 TRBJ2-7 -
CASSPSDGSYGYTF TGTGCCAGCAGCCCCAGCGACGGAAGCTATGGCTACACCTTC TRBV6-1 - TRBJ1-2 -
CAIALQGAGSEAFF TGTGCCATCGCACTACAGGGGGCTGGTTCTGAAGCTTTCTTT TRBV10-3 TRBD1 TRBJ1-1 -
CASSLEVRDFTDTQYF TGTGCCAGCAGTTTAGAGGTCCGGGACTTCACAGATACGCAGTATTTT TRBV27 - TRBJ2-3 few
CASSLDPYGGVTEQYF TGCGCCAGCAGCTTGGATCCATACGGAGGGGTCACCGAGCAGTACTTC TRBV5-1 - TRBJ2-7 once
CASSDRDTGNQPQHF TGTGCCAGCAGTGACAGGGACACAGGCAATCAGCCCCAGCATTTT TRBV2 - TRBJ1-5 -
CARRKNRDRQKYSNQPQHF TGTGCCAGGAGAAAAAACCGGGACAGGCAAAAATATAGCAATCAGCCCCAGCATTTT TRBV19 TRBD1 TRBJ1-5 -
CAISESPGADTQYF TGTGCCATCAGTGAGTCGCCAGGGGCAGATACGCAGTATTTT TRBV10-3 - TRBJ2-3 -
CASSFGRTADSRARYEQYF TGTGCCAGCAGTTTTGGCCGGACAGCTGACTCCCGAGCGCGCTACGAGCAGTACTTC TRBV7-9 - TRBJ2-7 -
CASSITDSGNTIYF TGTGCCAGTAGTATTACTGACTCTGGAAACACCATATATTTT TRBV19 - TRBJ1-3 -
CSVGDRGYGYTF TGCAGCGTTGGGGACAGGGGGTACGGCTACACCTTC TRBV29-1 TRBD1 TRBJ1-2 -
CASSYSEQPIAF TGTGCCAGCAGTTACTCGGAACAGCCGATCGCCTTC TRBV6-5 - TRBJ1-2 -
CASSPGTGTEQYF TGTGCCAGCAGCCCCGGGACAGGAACCGAGCAGTACTTC TRBV6-5 TRBD1 TRBJ2-7 -
CASSLNQNTEAFF TGTGCCAGCAGTTTAAATCAGAACACTGAAGCTTTCTTT TRBV27 - TRBJ1-1 -
CASSYSCIRAFF TGTGCCAGCAGTTACTCTTGCATAAGAGCTTTCTTT TRBV27 - TRBJ1-1 -
CASSTRGRGGTDTQYF TGTGCCAGCAGCACTAGGGGGCGAGGGGGCACAGATACGCAGTATTTT TRBV28 TRBD1 TRBJ2-3 -
CASSVQGSTEAFF TGTGCCAGCAGCGTACAGGGTAGCACTGAAGCTTTCTTT TRBV9 - TRBJ1-1 few
CASSLAGGSGNEQFF TGTGCCAGCAGCCTAGCGGGGGGGAGTGGCAATGAGCAGTTCTTC TRBV6-5 TRBD2 TRBJ2-1 -
CASSSAGDGYTF TGCGCCAGCAGCTCCGCGGGGGATGGCTACACCTTC TRBV5-1 - TRBJ1-2 -
CASTQGAGNQPQHF TGTGCCAGTACCCAGGGGGCTGGCAATCAGCCCCAGCATTTT TRBV19 TRBD1 TRBJ1-5 -
CATGGRTNSPLHF TGTGCCACAGGGGGGAGAACAAATTCACCCCTCCACTTT TRBV19 TRBD1 TRBJ1-6 few
CASRRLAGTKSTDTQYF TGTGCCAGCAGGAGACTAGCGGGGACAAAGAGCACAGATACGCAGTATTTT TRBV7-8 TRBD2 TRBJ2-3 -
CASRRTGEGETQYF TGTGCCAGTAGGCGGACAGGGGAGGGGGAGACCCAGTACTTC TRBV19 TRBD1 TRBJ2-5 -
CASSRGTGGAGTQYF TGCGCCAGCAGCCGAGGGACAGGGGGCGCAGGGACCCAGTACTTC TRBV5-1 TRBD1 TRBJ2-5 few
CAGDWYNEQFF TGTGCCGGTGACTGGTACAATGAGCAGTTCTTC TRBV5-3 - TRBJ2-1 -
CASSDSPTGENEQFF TGTGCCAGCAGTGACTCCCCGACAGGGGAGAATGAGCAGTTCTTC TRBV6-4 TRBD1 TRBJ2-1 -
CASSDLGTGGTEAFF TGTGCCAGCAGTGATCTGGGGACAGGCGGGACTGAAGCTTTCTTT TRBV6-4 TRBD1 TRBJ1-1 -
CASSLIRQGDSADAFF TGTGCCAGCAGCTTAATACGACAGGGGGATTCGGCCGACGCTTTCTTT TRBV11-2 TRBD1 TRBJ1-1 -
CASCFLASNFNEQFF TGTGCCAGCTGCTTCCTAGCGAGCAATTTCAATGAGCAGTTCTTC TRBV4-2 - TRBJ2-1 -
CASSVDQGLNSPLHF TGTGCCAGCAGCGTAGATCAGGGACTCAATTCACCCCTCCACTTT TRBV9 - TRBJ1-6 -
CASSGYRDTEAFF TGTGCCAGCAGCGGTTACAGGGACACTGAAGCTTTCTTT TRBV7-9 - TRBJ1-1 -
CAISESAGGQETQYF TGTGCCATCAGTGAGTCCGCGGGGGGGCAAGAGACCCAGTACTTC TRBV10-3 TRBD2 TRBJ2-5 once
CASSLDRAQETQYF TGTGCCAGCTCACTCGACAGGGCGCAAGAGACCCAGTACTTC TRBV18 TRBD1 TRBJ2-5 -
CASGILPGYGYTF TGTGCTAGTGGCATTCTCCCAGGGTATGGCTACACCTTC TRBV12-5 - TRBJ1-2 -
CASSFTGVGSPLHF TGTGCCAGCAGTTTTACAGGGGTGGGATCACCCCTCCACTTT TRBV28 TRBD1 TRBJ1-6 -
CASNGQGTDTQYF TGTGCCAGCAATGGACAGGGCACAGATACGCAGTATTTT TRBV6-1 TRBD1 TRBJ2-3 few
CAWRSWGQSTDTQYF TGTGCCTGGAGGTCGTGGGGACAGAGCACAGATACGCAGTATTTT TRBV30 TRBD1 TRBJ2-3 -
CASRPRGRTGELFF TGCGCCAGCAGGCCGAGGGGGCGCACCGGGGAGCTGTTTTTT TRBV5-1 TRBD1 TRBJ2-2 -
CASSSGGAGNSPLHF TGTGCCAGCTCATCAGGGGGCGCGGGAAATTCACCCCTCCACTTT TRBV18 TRBD1 TRBJ1-6 -
CASSDSPGNEQFF TGTGCCAGCAGTGACTCTCCGGGGAATGAGCAGTTCTTC TRBV25-1 - TRBJ2-1 -
CASSLAGGHYGYTF TGTGCCAGCAGCTTAGCGGGAGGGCACTATGGCTACACCTTC TRBV7-9 - TRBJ1-2 -